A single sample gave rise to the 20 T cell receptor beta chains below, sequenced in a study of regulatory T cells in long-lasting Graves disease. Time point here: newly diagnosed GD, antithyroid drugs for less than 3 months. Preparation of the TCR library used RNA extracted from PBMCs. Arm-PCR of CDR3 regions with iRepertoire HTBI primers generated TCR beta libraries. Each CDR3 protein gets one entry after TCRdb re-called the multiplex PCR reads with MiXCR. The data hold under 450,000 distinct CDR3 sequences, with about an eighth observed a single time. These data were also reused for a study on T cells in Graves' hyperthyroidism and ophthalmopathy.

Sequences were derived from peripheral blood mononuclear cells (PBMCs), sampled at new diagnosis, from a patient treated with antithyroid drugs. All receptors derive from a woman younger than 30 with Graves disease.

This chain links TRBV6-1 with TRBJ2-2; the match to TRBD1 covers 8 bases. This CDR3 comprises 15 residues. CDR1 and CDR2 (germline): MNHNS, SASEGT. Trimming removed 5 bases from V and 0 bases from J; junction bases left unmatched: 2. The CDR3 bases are TGTGCCAGCAGTCGGACAGGGTCGAACACCGGGGAGCTGTTTTTT. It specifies CASSRTGSNTGELFF.

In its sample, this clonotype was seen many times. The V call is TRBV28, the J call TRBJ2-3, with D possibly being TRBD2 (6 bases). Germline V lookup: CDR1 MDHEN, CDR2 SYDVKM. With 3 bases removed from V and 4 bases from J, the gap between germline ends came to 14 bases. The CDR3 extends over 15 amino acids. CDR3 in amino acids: CASSFEWGDADTQYF. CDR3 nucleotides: TGTGCCAGCAGTTTTGAATGGGGGGACGCAGATACGCAGTATTTT.

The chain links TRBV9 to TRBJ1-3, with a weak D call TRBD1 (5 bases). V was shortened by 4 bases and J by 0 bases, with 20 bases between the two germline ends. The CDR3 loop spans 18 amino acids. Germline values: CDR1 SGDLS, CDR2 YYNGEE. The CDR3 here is CASSPRDGRWVSGNTIYF. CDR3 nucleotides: TGTGCCAGCAGCCCCAGGGACGGTCGTTGGGTCTCTGGAAACACCATATATTTT.

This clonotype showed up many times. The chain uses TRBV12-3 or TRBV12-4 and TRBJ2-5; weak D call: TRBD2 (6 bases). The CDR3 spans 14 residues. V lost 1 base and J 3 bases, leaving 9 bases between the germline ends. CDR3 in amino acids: CASSLDPGEETQYF. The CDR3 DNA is TGTGCCAGCAGTTTAGATCCGGGAGAAGAGACCCAGTACTTC.

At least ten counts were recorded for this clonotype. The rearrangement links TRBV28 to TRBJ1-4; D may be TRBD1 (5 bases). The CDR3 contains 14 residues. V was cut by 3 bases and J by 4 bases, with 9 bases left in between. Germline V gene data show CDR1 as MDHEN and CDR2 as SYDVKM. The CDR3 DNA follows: TGTGCCAGCAGTTTCGACAGACGTAATGAAAAACTGTTTTTT. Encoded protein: CASSFDRRNEKLFF. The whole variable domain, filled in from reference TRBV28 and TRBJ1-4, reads DVKVTQSSRYLVKRTGEKVFLECVQDMDHENMFWYRQDPGLGLRLIYFSYDVKMKEKGDIPEGYSVSREKKERFSLILESASTNQTSMYLCASSFDRRNEKLFFGSGTQLSVL.

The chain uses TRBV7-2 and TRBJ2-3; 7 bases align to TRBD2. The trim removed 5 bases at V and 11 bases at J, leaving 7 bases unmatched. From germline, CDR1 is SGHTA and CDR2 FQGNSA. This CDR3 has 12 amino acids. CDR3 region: CASSIQRGWQYF. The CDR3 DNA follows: TGTGCCAGCAGCATTCAGCGGGGTTGGCAGTATTTT.

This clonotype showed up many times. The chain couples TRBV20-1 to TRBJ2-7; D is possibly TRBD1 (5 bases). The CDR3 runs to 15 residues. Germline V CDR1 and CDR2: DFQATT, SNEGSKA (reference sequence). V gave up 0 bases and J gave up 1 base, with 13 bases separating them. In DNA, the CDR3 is TGCAGTGCTAGAGATTCCTACAGGTTATCCTACGAGCAGTACTTC. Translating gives CSARDSYRLSYEQYF.

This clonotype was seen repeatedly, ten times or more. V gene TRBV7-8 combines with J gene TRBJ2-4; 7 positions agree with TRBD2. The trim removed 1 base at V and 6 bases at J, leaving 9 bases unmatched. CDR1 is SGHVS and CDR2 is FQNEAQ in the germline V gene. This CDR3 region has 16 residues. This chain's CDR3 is CASSLELYGRGNIQYF. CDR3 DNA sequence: TGTGCCAGCAGCTTAGAATTGTATGGGAGGGGAAACATTCAGTACTTC.

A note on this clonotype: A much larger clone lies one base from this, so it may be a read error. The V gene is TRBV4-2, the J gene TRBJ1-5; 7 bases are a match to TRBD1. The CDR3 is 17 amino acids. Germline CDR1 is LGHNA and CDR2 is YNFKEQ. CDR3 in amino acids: CASSQGNGQVGDQPQPF. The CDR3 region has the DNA TGTGCCAGCAGCCAGGGCAATGGACAGGTGGGCGATCAGCCCCAGCCTTTT.

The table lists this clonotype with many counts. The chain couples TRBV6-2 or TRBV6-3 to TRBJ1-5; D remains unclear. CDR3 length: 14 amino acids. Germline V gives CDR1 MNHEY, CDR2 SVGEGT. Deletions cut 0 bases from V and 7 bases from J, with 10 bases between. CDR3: CASSYSEPMQPQHF. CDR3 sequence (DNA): TGTGCCAGCAGTTACTCGGAACCTATGCAGCCCCAGCATTTT.

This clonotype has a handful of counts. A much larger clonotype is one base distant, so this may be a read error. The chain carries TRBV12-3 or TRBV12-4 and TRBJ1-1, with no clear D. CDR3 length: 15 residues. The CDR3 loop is CASSQAGGIGTEASF. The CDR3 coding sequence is TGTGCCAGCAGCCAGGCGGGAGGGATAGGCACTGAAGCTTCCTTT.

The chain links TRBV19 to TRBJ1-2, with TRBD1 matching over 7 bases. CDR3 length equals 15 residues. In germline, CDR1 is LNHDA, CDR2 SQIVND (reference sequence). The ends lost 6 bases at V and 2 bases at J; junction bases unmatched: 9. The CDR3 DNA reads TGTGCCAGTAGGGTCCAGGGACAGTCAAACTATGGCTACACCTTC. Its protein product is CASRVQGQSNYGYTF.

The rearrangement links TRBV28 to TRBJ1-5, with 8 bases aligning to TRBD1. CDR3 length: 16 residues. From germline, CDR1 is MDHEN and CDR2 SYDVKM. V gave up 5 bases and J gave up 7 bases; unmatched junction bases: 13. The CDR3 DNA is TGTGCCAGCAGTGCAGGGGGCGCATATTCAGGGCAGCCCCAGCATTTT. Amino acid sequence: CASSAGGAYSGQPQHF.

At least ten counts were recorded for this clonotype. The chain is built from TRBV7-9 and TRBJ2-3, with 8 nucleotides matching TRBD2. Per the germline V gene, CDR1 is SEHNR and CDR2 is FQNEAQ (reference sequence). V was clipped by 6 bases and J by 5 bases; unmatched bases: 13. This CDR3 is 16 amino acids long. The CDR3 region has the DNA TGTGCCAGCAGGTCAACTAGATATGCGGGAGGAGATACGCAGTATTTT. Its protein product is CASRSTRYAGGDTQYF.

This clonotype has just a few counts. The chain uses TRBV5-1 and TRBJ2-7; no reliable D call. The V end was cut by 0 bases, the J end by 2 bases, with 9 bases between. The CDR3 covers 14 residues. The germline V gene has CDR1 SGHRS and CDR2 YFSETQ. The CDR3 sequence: CASSLDLGTYEQYF. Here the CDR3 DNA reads TGCGCCAGCAGCTTGGATCTGGGGACCTACGAGCAGTACTTC.

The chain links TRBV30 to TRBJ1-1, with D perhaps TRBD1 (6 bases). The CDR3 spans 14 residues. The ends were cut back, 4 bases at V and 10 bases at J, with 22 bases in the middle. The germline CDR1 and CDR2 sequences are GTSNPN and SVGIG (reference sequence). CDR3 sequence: CAWTRSGAPRGAFF. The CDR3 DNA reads TGTGCCTGGACCCGGTCAGGGGCCCCTCGGGGAGCTTTCTTT.

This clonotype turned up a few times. CDR3 loop: CASSERRRVAEAFF. DNA for the CDR3: TGTGCCAGCAGTGAACGTCGCAGGGTAGCTGAAGCTTTCTTT. The V gene is TRBV6-2 or TRBV6-3, the J gene TRBJ1-1; D may be TRBD1 (5 bases). Looked up from germline, CDR1 is MNHEY and CDR2 is SVGEGT. Trimming removed 5 bases from V and 6 bases from J, with 16 bases in between. This CDR3 has 14 amino acids.

CDR3 in amino acids: CASSEALRTTNTGELFF. CDR3 DNA sequence: TGTGCCAGCAGTGAAGCGCTTAGGACAACGAACACCGGGGAGCTGTTTTTT. V usage is TRBV2 and J usage is TRBJ2-2; D is perhaps TRBD1 (5 bases). The CDR3 sequence is 17 residues long. The V and J ends lost 0 bases and 0 bases respectively, with 11 bases between them. Germline V gene sequence: CDR1 SNHLY, CDR2 FYNNEI. The variable domain in full, completed from reference TRBV2 and TRBJ2-2, reads EPEVTQTPSHQVTQMGQEVILRCVPISNHLYFYWYRQILGQKVEFLVSFYNNEISEKSEIFDDQFSVERPDGSNFTLKIRSTKLEDSAMYFCASSEALRTTNTGELFFGEGSRLTVL.

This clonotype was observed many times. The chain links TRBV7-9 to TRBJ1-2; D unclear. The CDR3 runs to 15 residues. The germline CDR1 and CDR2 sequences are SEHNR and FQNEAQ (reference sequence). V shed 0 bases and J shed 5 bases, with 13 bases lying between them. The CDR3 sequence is CASSLAPGSGYGYTF. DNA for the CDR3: TGTGCCAGCAGCTTAGCGCCGGGATCTGGGTATGGCTACACCTTC.

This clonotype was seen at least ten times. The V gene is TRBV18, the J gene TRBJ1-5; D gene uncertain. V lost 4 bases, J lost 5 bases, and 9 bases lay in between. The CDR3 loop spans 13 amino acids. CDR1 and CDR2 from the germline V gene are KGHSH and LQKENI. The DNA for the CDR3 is TGTGCCAGCTCACTGGGGTACGATCAGCCCCAGCATTTT. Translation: CASSLGYDQPQHF.